This TCR beta chain stems from a study of immune evolution from preneoplasia to lung adenocarcinoma. Study results and caveats: Top clone frequencies peaked in normal lung, apparently declining through invasive adenocarcinoma. Clonality was highest in normal lung, lower in later-stage lesions apparently.

Details on this clone: The target antigen is unknown.

The table came from immunoSEQ multiplex PCR; TCRdb's copy has only in-frame clones and leaves some out. The data show thousands of clones, 70% to 80% seen once. Between about 2013 and 2018, patients underwent resection in Japan or China. Germline loops: CDR1 SGHNT, CDR2 YYREEE (reference sequence). V lost 4 bases, J lost 7 bases, and 16 bases stayed unmatched. The CDR3 consists of 16 residues. Material for sequencing was FFPE lung adenocarcinoma in situ tissue. This clonotype originated in a person aged 55-80 years with lung adenocarcinoma. The chain is built from TRBV5-4 and TRBJ2-7, with 8 nucleotides matching TRBD1. For the CDR3, the DNA is TGTGCCAGCAGCCCCACTTCAGGACAGGGTTCTTGGGAGCAGTACTTC. Encoded protein: CASSPTSGQGSWEQYF.